This T cell receptor (beta chain) originates from a study of OX40 agonist ivuxolimab in advanced cancers. For the wider study: Ivuxolimab, which targeted the costimulatory receptor OX40 (CD134), was an agonistic, fully human IgG2 monoclonal antibody. Intravenous ivuxolimab was administered to patients every 2 weeks at six dose levels: 0.01, 0.1, 0.3, 1.5, 3 and 10 mg/kg. The point of sequencing TCRbeta in the periphery was to test whether ivuxolimab changed TCR sequence diversity and drove clonal T-cell expansion. Among the 52 dose-escalation patients, about 20 had hepatocellular carcinoma, around 15 melanoma, 9 renal cell carcinoma and 9 head and neck cancer. In the dose-escalation cohort, roughly four fifths of patients were male, and the mean age was approximately 55 years, with a range of about 23 to 85. The paper reports the monotherapy dose-escalation portion (N ≈ 50 patients) of the phase I ivuxolimab trial. Prior anti-PD-1, anti-PD-L1 or anti-CTLA-4 therapy was permitted, and checkpoint inhibitors had been received by about 44% of dose-escalation patients. Partial responses occurred in three dose-escalation patients, of whom one had hepatocellular carcinoma and two had cutaneous melanoma.

For sequencing of the TCRbeta CDR3 region, genomic DNA was extracted from the sorted cells. The immunoSEQ Assay was used to sequence the TCRbeta CDR3 regions. TCRdb's version of the immuneACCESS table is confined to in-frame rearrangements and falls short of the full clone set. An unresolved V gene accounts for under half of the shortfall where checked; the remainder is of unknown origin. The sample table contains about 100,000 clones; only one count was recorded for around nine tenths of them. The ten biggest clones cover approximately 0.16% of the sample. Patients with a history of autoimmune disease or receiving systemic immunosuppression were excluded from the trial. Peripheral blood for TCR sequencing was drawn from every dose cohort at baseline, at cycle 4 day 1 and at cycle 7 day 1. Samples were obtained from an open-label, multicenter, first-in-human phase I dose-escalation trial of ivuxolimab. Adults with locally advanced or metastatic melanoma, renal cell carcinoma, hepatocellular carcinoma or head and neck squamous cell carcinoma were enrolled in the trial. Before TCR sequencing, CD4+ and CD8+ T cells were separately sorted from peripheral blood.

The full study reports these points: In the 0.1-3.0 mg/kg groups, partial responders had among the lowest normalized peripheral clonal expansion, particularly in CD8+ T cells. The antigen specificity of the clonally expanded peripheral T cells was not determined. At doses from 0.1 to 3.0 mg/kg, clonal expansion was seen in both CD4+ and CD8+ blood T cells between baseline and week 6. Low levels of normalized T-cell clonal expansion were also seen in some nonresponding patients. After ivuxolimab, more expanded clones were found on average in CD8+ T cells than in CD4+ T cells.

A note on this clone: Its antigen specificity is not known. Per-nucleotide qualities are absent, and no much larger clonotype sits a single base away.

This sequence originates from an adult with an advanced solid tumor such as melanoma, head and neck, liver or kidney cancer. The sequencing used CD4+ or CD8+ T cells sorted from blood, collected in a trial of the OX40 agonist ivuxolimab.

The nucleotide sequence is TGTGCCAGCAAAATGGGACAGGGGGGCGGCTACACCTTC. Its translation is CASKMGQGGGYTF. The V gene is TRBV25-1 and the J gene is TRBJ1-2, and TRBD1 matches 11 of the central bases. Its CDR3 holds 13 amino acids, cysteine through phenylalanine. Kept here is only the CDR3 DNA, which spans 39 bases and is read in frame from base 1. V trim: 7 bases; J trim: 8 bases; unmatched bases: 6. The CDR1 and CDR2 encoded by the germline V gene are MGHDK and SYGVNS.